This T cell receptor beta chain emerged from a study of CD8+CD57+ T cells in acquired aplastic anemia. Study-level information: Sorted CD4+ and CD8+ cells gave an average of approximately 3 ug of DNA.

Those patients picked for sequencing had displayed CD8+CD57+ cell expansion on flow cytometry. The enrolled patients all had severe acquired aplastic anemia. This clonotype was picked up many times. At one end, the junction sequence differs from germline, possibly due to a read error. Germline assignment: CDR1 LGHDT and CDR2 YNNKEL (reference sequence). CDR3 length equals 13 residues. TCR beta VDJ and CDR3 profiling used genomic DNA as template. TCRdb fed the reads into MiXCR, producing one record per CDR3 protein. The profile shows 150,000 to 200,000 distinct CDR3 sequences, 40% to 50% of them singletons.

Sequences were obtained from sorted CD4+, CD8+, or CD8+CD57+ T cells (not recorded which) from PBMCs. The chain recombines TRBV3-1 with TRBJ2-7, with no clear D. The receptor was isolated from a human donor with aplastic anemia. The CDR3 DNA reads TGCGCCAGCAGCCAAGGCGGTGCCTACGAGCAGTACTTC. Translating it yields CASSQGGAYEQYF.